The 9 T cell receptor beta chains reported below all come from one sample, sequenced in a study of cytomegalovirus exposure and HLA in healthy donors. Primers included in the PCR were 60 Vbeta and 13 Jbeta primers. Sequencing used immunoSEQ multiplex PCR; TCRdb keeps in-frame clones, though not all of them. The sample has 180,000 or so clones; approximately 79% are singletons. Specimen: PBMCs. Every receptor here comes from a man in his fifties in good health and CMV-seropositive.

This clone was seen more than once but under ten times. The V and J genes are TRBV5-8 and TRBJ1-6; the D gene is possibly TRBD1 (6 bases). The CDR3 runs 14 residues. Between the trimmed V and J ends, which lost 0 bases and 10 bases, there was a span of 11 bases. Germline V gene sequence: CDR1 SGHTS, CDR2 YDEGEE. DNA of the CDR3: TGTGCCAGCAGCTTGGGGCAGGGACAATCACCCCTCCACTTT. This codes for CASSLGQGQSPLHF.

V usage is TRBV27 and J usage is TRBJ1-1; 12 bases match TRBD1. The CDR3 runs 17 residues. V trimming: 0 bases; J trimming: 3 bases; junction bases outside the gene matches: 5. Germline-derived CDR1 and CDR2 are MNHEY and SMNVEV (reference sequence). This CDR3 is CASSLSGDRGPDTEAFF. CDR3 nucleotide sequence: TGTGCCAGCAGTTTATCAGGGGACAGGGGGCCGGACACTGAAGCTTTCTTT.

The V call is TRBV29-1, the J call TRBJ2-3; a weak D match, TRBD2 (6 bases). Trimming removed 3 bases from V and 7 bases from J, with 8 bases in between. Germline V gene data show CDR1 as SQVTM and CDR2 as ANQGSEA. The CDR3 length is 11 residues. The CDR3 is CSVDRGYTQYF. The CDR3 DNA sequence: TGCAGCGTTGATCGGGGGTATACGCAGTATTTT.

The gene calls are TRBV7-2 and TRBJ1-6, with D unresolved. The germline CDR1 and CDR2 sequences are SGHTA and FQGNSA. The CDR3 sequence is 16 residues long. V was cut by 4 bases and J by 0 bases, with 10 bases left in between. The CDR3 sequence is CASSSGGFSYNSPLHF. The CDR3 DNA reads as TGTGCCAGCAGCTCCGGCGGGTTCTCCTATAATTCACCCCTCCACTTT.

The J gene is TRBJ1-2, the V gene TRBV25-1; TRBD1 matches 9 bases. Germline lookup yields CDR1 MGHDK and CDR2 SYGVNS. CDR3 length equals 11 residues. After removal of 8 bases from V and 8 bases from J, the junction contained 3 bases not matched to a gene. The CDR3 DNA sequence: TGTGCCAGCGAACAGGGGGCGGGCTACACCTTC. Translation gives CASEQGAGYTF.

V usage is TRBV2 and J usage is TRBJ2-1, with 7 bases that match TRBD1. V was clipped by 4 bases and J by 7 bases; unmatched bases: 4. Per the germline V gene, CDR1 is SNHLY and CDR2 is FYNNEI. This CDR3 is 13 amino acids long. CDR3 in DNA: TGTGCCAGCAGTGTAGACAGGGAAAATGAGCAGTTCTTC. Amino acids: CASSVDRENEQFF.

V usage is TRBV19 and J usage is TRBJ2-7; TRBD2 agrees at 8 bases. The CDR3 sequence is 15 residues long. Germline V gene sequence: CDR1 LNHDA, CDR2 SQIVND (reference sequence). Trimming cost V 1 base and J 0 bases; bases outside gene matches: 2. DNA for the CDR3: TGTGCCAGTAGTATAGGAAGCGGGAGCTCCTACGAGCAGTACTTC. Amino acids: CASSIGSGSSYEQYF.

V is TRBV5-6 and J is TRBJ2-5; the match to TRBD1 covers 9 bases. The end of the DNA fits TRBJ2-7 better, so the J call may be wrong. Germline V CDR1 and CDR2: SGHDT, YYEEEE. CDR3 length: 14 amino acids. The CDR3 protein is CASSSTGTGLEQYF. CDR3 in DNA: TGTGCCAGCAGCTCAACCGGGACAGGGCTCGAGCAGTACTTC.

The chain has TRBV19 and TRBJ1-5; a weak D match, TRBD1 (5 bases). With 0 bases removed from V and 3 bases from J, the gap between germline ends came to 9 bases. From germline, CDR1 is LNHDA and CDR2 SQIVND (reference sequence). This CDR3 has 15 residues. CDR3 coding DNA: TGTGCCAGTAGTATAGATCGGGACTACAATCAGCCCCAGCATTTT. It codes for CASSIDRDYNQPQHF.